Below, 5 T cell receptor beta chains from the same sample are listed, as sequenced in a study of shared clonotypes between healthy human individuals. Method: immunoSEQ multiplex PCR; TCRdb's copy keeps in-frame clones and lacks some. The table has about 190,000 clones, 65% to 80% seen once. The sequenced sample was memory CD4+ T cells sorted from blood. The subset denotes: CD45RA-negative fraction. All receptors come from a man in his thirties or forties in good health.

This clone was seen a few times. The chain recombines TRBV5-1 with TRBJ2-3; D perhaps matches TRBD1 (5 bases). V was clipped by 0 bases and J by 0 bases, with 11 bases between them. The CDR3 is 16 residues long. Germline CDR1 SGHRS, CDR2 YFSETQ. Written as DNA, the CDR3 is TGCGCCAGCAGCTTGGGGATAAGGACAAGCACAGATACGCAGTATTTT. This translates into CASSLGIRTSTDTQYF.

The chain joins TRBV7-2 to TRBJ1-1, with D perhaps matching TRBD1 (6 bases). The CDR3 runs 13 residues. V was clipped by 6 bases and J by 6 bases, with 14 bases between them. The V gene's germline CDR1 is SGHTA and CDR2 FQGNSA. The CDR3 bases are TGTGCCAGCAGGGGGGGCAGAGGATCTGAAGCTTTCTTT. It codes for CASRGGRGSEAFF.

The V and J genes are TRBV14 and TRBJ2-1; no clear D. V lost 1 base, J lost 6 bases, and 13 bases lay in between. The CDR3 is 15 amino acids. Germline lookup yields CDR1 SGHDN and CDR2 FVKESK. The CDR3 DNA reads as TGTGCCAGCAGCCAAGGACGCGGCCTTAGCAATGAGCAGTTCTTC. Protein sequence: CASSQGRGLSNEQFF.

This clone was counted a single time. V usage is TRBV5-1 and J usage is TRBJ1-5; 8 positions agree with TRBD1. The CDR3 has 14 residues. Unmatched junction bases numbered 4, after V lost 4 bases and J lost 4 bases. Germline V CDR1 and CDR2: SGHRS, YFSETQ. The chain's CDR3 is CASSETGGNQPQHF. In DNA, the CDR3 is TGCGCCAGCAGCGAAACAGGGGGTAATCAGCCCCAGCATTTT.

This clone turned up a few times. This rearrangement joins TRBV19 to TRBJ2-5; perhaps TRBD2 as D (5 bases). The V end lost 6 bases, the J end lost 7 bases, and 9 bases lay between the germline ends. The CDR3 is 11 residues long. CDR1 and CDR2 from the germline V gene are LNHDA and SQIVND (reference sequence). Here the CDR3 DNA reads TGTGCCAGTAGGGCCAGCGGGACCCAGTACTTC. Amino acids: CASRASGTQYF.